The 9 T cell receptor beta chains in this list originate from one sample, sequenced in a study of T-cell reconstitution after alpha-beta-depleted transplantation in children (dated by TCRdb to 2015 to 2016). The library was made by PCR. Sequencing was performed on an Illumina HiSeq 2500. To normalize quantification of the TCRbeta repertoire, the TCR libraries were built with molecular barcoding that relied on unique molecular identifiers. The public sequencing data were trimmed at Q25 with fastp and processed into clonotypes with MiXCR by TCRdb, which kept only in-frame beta chains. Each record represents a unique CDR3 protein, reported with the most common genes and DNA among its rows. The sample table shows some 500,000 distinct CDR3 sequences, and about 16% are seen once. The top ten clonotypes cover 3.3% of the sample. The sample consisted of PBMCs from the stem cell graft donor, taken from the stem cell graft. These receptors were taken from a human donor who donated a stem cell graft to a child with acute lymphoblastic leukemia.

This clonotype was seen a few times. The chain links TRBV12-3 or TRBV12-4 to TRBJ2-3; D not certain. The V end was cut by 5 bases, the J end by 4 bases, with 10 bases between. CDR3 length: 13 residues. The CDR3 reads CASSPHAADTQYF. DNA of the CDR3: TGTGCCAGCAGTCCTCACGCGGCAGATACGCAGTATTTT.

This clonotype was seen at least ten times. This chain joins TRBV4-1 and TRBJ2-7; 9 bases are a match to TRBD1. Losses at the gene ends were 3 bases for V and 4 bases for J; bases not matched to a gene: 4. Per germline, CDR1 MGHRA and CDR2 YSYEKL. This CDR3 comprises 14 residues. In nucleotides, the CDR3 is TGCGCCAGCAGCCAGTTACAGGGGGCTTACGAGCAGTACTTC. Protein sequence: CASSQLQGAYEQYF.

V is TRBV11-3 and J is TRBJ2-6; D might be TRBD2 (5 bases). Per the germline V gene, CDR1 is SGHNT and CDR2 is YENEEA. Between the trimmed V and J ends, which lost 4 bases and 1 base, there was a span of 11 bases. The CDR3 runs 16 residues. The CDR3 spells CASSSGSNSGANVLTF. The CDR3, as DNA: TGTGCCAGCAGCTCGGGGTCCAATTCTGGGGCCAACGTCCTGACTTTC.

The chain recombines TRBV30 with TRBJ2-1; no definite D call. Germline V lookup: CDR1 GTSNPN, CDR2 SVGIG (reference sequence). The CDR3 runs to 12 residues. Trimming cost V 0 bases and J 10 bases, with 10 bases left between them. The CDR3: CAWSVSGKEQFF. Written as DNA, the CDR3 is TGTGCCTGGAGTGTATCCGGTAAGGAGCAGTTCTTC.

This rearrangement joins TRBV15 to TRBJ1-6, with D tentatively TRBD1 (5 bases). The germline V and J ends were trimmed by 5 bases and 10 bases, with 18 bases remaining between them. The CDR3 extends over 15 amino acids. Looked up from germline, CDR1 is LNHNV and CDR2 is YYDKDF (reference sequence). In nucleotides, the CDR3 is TGTGCCACCAGCGAAGGGTGGCAGGGTCGCTCACCCCTCCACTTT. Protein sequence: CATSEGWQGRSPLHF.

This chain joins TRBV20-1 and TRBJ1-1; D uncertain. Trimming cost V 6 bases and J 0 bases, with 11 bases left between them. CDR3 length equals 13 residues. From germline, CDR1 is DFQATT and CDR2 SNEGSKA (reference sequence). The CDR3 region has the DNA TGCAGTGCCCGGACGGTCCTGAACACTGAAGCTTTCTTT. The encoded protein is CSARTVLNTEAFF.

The chain employs TRBV7-9 and TRBJ2-1; 7 bases are shared with TRBD2. This CDR3 has 16 amino acids. Germline V lookup: CDR1 SEHNR, CDR2 FQNEAQ (reference sequence). V gave up 9 bases and J gave up 8 bases; unmatched junction bases: 19. CDR3 sequence reads: CASPIFAGAVLHEQFF. In DNA, the CDR3 is TGTGCCAGTCCCATATTCGCGGGAGCTGTACTCCATGAGCAGTTCTTC.

The rearrangement joins TRBV4-1 to TRBJ2-2; D unclear. V was pared by 1 base and J by 0 bases, with 9 bases between. The germline CDR1 and CDR2 sequences are MGHRA and YSYEKL. This CDR3 spans 16 amino acids. The CDR3 protein is CASSQGRWANTGELFF. The DNA for the CDR3 is TGCGCCAGCAGCCAAGGAAGGTGGGCGAACACCGGGGAGCTGTTTTTT.

This clonotype was found a few times. The chain joins TRBV9 to TRBJ2-5; 12 positions agree with TRBD1. CDR3 length equals 16 residues. V lost 3 bases to trimming and J lost 2 bases; unmatched junction nucleotides: 5. The germline gives CDR1 SGDLS, CDR2 YYNGEE. This chain's CDR3 is CASSAGTGGNQETQYF. In DNA, the CDR3 is TGTGCCAGCAGCGCCGGGACAGGGGGCAATCAAGAGACCCAGTACTTC.